Shown below are 9 T cell receptor beta chains from a single sample sequenced in a study of CD4+ T cells in melanoma. Clones were read by immunoSEQ multiplex PCR, and TCRdb kept only the in-frame ones, dropping some. The data contain roughly 150,000 clones, 80% to 95% of them seen just once; the ten biggest clones take up more than 1.5%. The receptors originated from a human donor with melanoma.

This chain connects TRBV5-6 to TRBJ1-1; tentatively, D is TRBD1 (5 bases). Per germline, CDR1 SGHDT and CDR2 YYEEEE. Deletions cut 4 bases from V and 11 bases from J, with 21 bases between. The CDR3 is made up of 14 amino acids. CDR3 nucleotides: TGTGCCAGCAGCAGTTTCAGGGTGGGGGTAACGGCTTTCTTT. Translating it yields CASSSFRVGVTAFF.

The chain combines TRBV5-5 with TRBJ1-2; the match to TRBD1 covers 7 bases. The CDR3 is 16 amino acids. CDR1 and CDR2 from the germline V gene are SGHKS and YYEKEE (reference sequence). Unmatched junction bases numbered 7, after V lost 2 bases and J lost 0 bases. CDR3 region: CASSLRQGLANYGYTF. DNA for the CDR3: TGTGCCAGCAGCTTACGACAGGGACTAGCTAACTATGGCTACACCTTC.

The chain carries TRBV5-1 and TRBJ1-1; D not certain. V lost 4 bases to trimming and J lost 0 bases, with 10 bases between them. The CDR3 extends over 14 amino acids. Germline values: CDR1 SGHRS, CDR2 YFSETQ. The CDR3 nucleotides are TGCGCCAGCAGCACAGACGGTATGAACACTGAAGCTTTCTTT. Translating it yields CASSTDGMNTEAFF.

The chain has TRBV18 and TRBJ2-7; 9 nucleotides match TRBD1. V lost 3 bases, J lost 5 bases, and 2 bases stayed unmatched. Germline V gives CDR1 KGHSH, CDR2 LQKENI. The CDR3 runs to 13 residues. The CDR3 protein is CASSPRQGDEQYF. For the CDR3, the DNA is TGTGCCAGCTCACCCCGACAGGGGGACGAGCAGTACTTC.

This chain links TRBV2 with TRBJ2-7, with TRBD1 matching 8 bases. Germline-derived CDR1 and CDR2 are SNHLY and FYNNEI. This CDR3 is 12 amino acids long. Losses at the gene ends were 6 bases for V and 5 bases for J; bases not matched to a gene: 3. The CDR3 reads CASRETGDEQYF. The CDR3 nucleotides read TGTGCCAGCAGGGAGACAGGGGACGAGCAGTACTTC. Looking up the rest from reference TRBV2 and TRBJ2-7 gives the full variable domain: EPEVTQTPSHQVTQMGQEVILRCVPISNHLYFYWYRQILGQKVEFLVSFYNNEISEKSEIFDDQFSVERPDGSNFTLKIRSTKLEDSAMYFCASRETGDEQYFGPGTRLTVT.

The V call is TRBV5-1, the J call TRBJ2-2; D ambiguous. V lost 5 bases and J 4 bases, leaving 12 bases between the germline ends. CDR3 length: 14 residues. Per germline, CDR1 SGHRS and CDR2 YFSETQ. The CDR3 region is CASRPQALTGELFF. The CDR3 DNA sequence: TGCGCCAGCAGGCCTCAGGCGCTCACCGGGGAGCTGTTTTTT.

J is TRBJ2-4 and V is TRBV9, with D tentatively TRBD2 (7 bases). Trimming cost V 0 bases and J 8 bases, with 18 bases left between them. The CDR3 runs 16 residues. In germline, CDR1 is SGDLS, CDR2 YYNGEE. Here the CDR3 reads CASSVGAGDTRHIQYF. For the CDR3, the DNA is TGTGCCAGCAGCGTAGGGGCGGGGGACACGAGGCACATTCAGTACTTC.

This chain links TRBV6-6 with TRBJ1-2; D is perhaps TRBD1 (6 bases). The V end lost 2 bases, the J end lost 6 bases, and 13 bases lay between the germline ends. From germline, CDR1 is MNHNY and CDR2 SVGAGI (reference sequence). This CDR3 is 14 amino acids long. The CDR3 nucleotides are TGTGCCAGCAGTTACCAGGGGCTTTATAATGGCTACACCTTC. Protein: CASSYQGLYNGYTF.

V and J are TRBV7-2 and TRBJ1-2; perhaps TRBD1 as D (5 bases). Trimming shortened V by 7 bases and J by 2 bases, and 11 bases separated the two germline ends. Germline V gene data show CDR1 as SGHTA and CDR2 as FQGNSA. The CDR3 consists of 13 residues. This CDR3 reads CASTLTVNYGYTF. The CDR3 DNA reads as TGTGCCAGCACCCTGACAGTGAACTATGGCTACACCTTC.